This TCR beta chain was sequenced in a study of T cell responses to AZD1222 COVID-19 vaccine. Regarding the study as a whole: Repertoires were obtained solely post-peak T cell response.

Some clones are missing from TCRdb's copy, which holds only in-frame ones; the method was immunoSEQ multiplex PCR. The sample holds approximately 110,000 clones, about 88% seen once. This clone showed up just once. Its antigen is as yet unknown. The sequencing here drew on peripheral blood, taken on day 0 of AZD1222 vaccination. The sequence came from an adult in good health.

The CDR3 region has the DNA TGTGCCAGCAGCTCGCAGGGGAATAGGGCCAAAAACATTCAGTACTTC. Translated: CASSSQGNRAKNIQYF. J is TRBJ2-4 and V is TRBV11-1; D is perhaps TRBD1 (6 bases). From germline, CDR1 is SGHAT and CDR2 FQDESV (reference sequence). V lost 4 bases and J 1 base, leaving 14 bases between the germline ends. This CDR3 has 16 amino acids.